The next 29 T cell receptor beta chains were all read from a single sample in a study of Ad26.COV2.S vaccination and SARS-CoV-2 variants. Documented treatment: 19 received Ad26.COV2.S at low or high dose, single or two shots; 5 received placebo; per-sample allocation not given. Specimen acquisition occurred on day 63 following the initial vaccine or placebo injection. The method was immunoSEQ multiplex PCR; TCRdb's version includes in-frame clones alone and lacks a portion of them. The sample yields 380,000 or so clones, roughly 85% seen once. The source material was peripheral blood, sampled in a trial of Ad26.COV2.S vaccine versus placebo. The source is a person aged 18-65 years who received the Ad26.COV2.S COVID-19 vaccine or a placebo.

The chain employs TRBV4-2 and TRBJ1-6; D possibly corresponds to TRBD1 (5 bases). V was shortened by 3 bases and J by 10 bases, with 19 bases between the two germline ends. The CDR3 spans 16 residues. The germline gives CDR1 LGHNA, CDR2 YNFKEQ. In DNA, the CDR3 is TGTGCCAGCAGCCACGATGAGGGCCAGGGTTACTCACCCCTCCACTTT. Translating gives CASSHDEGQGYSPLHF.

This rearrangement joins TRBV6-5 to TRBJ2-7; D is uncertain. Trimming shortened V by 0 bases and J by 5 bases, and 11 bases separated the two germline ends. This CDR3 comprises 14 residues. Germline values: CDR1 MNHEY, CDR2 SVGAGI. CDR3 sequence: CASSYSLTVDEQYF. CDR3 DNA sequence: TGTGCCAGCAGTTACTCGCTGACCGTGGACGAGCAGTACTTC.

The J gene is TRBJ1-2, the V gene TRBV2; D might be TRBD1 (5 bases). The CDR3 sequence is 11 residues long. Trimming left V 8 bases short and J 4 bases short, with 8 bases between. CDR1 and CDR2 from the germline V gene are SNHLY and FYNNEI. CDR3 protein: CASRQFYGYTF. In DNA, the CDR3 is TGTGCCAGCCGACAGTTCTATGGCTACACCTTC.

This clone was picked up a small number of times. J is TRBJ1-2 and V is TRBV7-3, with TRBD1 matching 8 bases. J gave up 6 bases and V 3 bases, and 6 bases lay outside the gene matches. This CDR3 is 14 amino acids long. Germline loops: CDR1 SGHTA, CDR2 FQGTGA. The CDR3 coding sequence is TGTGCCAGCAGCTTGACTTCAGGGGGCGATGGCTACACCTTC. Its translation: CASSLTSGGDGYTF.

The chain uses TRBV19 and TRBJ2-2; TRBD2 might be the D (5 bases). CDR1 and CDR2 (germline): LNHDA, SQIVND (reference sequence). This CDR3 is built from 12 residues. The ends were cut back, 11 bases at V and 4 bases at J, with 11 bases in the middle. For the CDR3, the DNA is TGTGCCGGGAGAGACACCACCGGGGAGCTGTTTTTT. It specifies CAGRDTTGELFF.

The V and J genes are TRBV11-2 and TRBJ2-1, with TRBD1 matching 12 bases. The CDR3 is 18 residues long. V trimming: 5 bases; J trimming: 1 base; junction bases outside the gene matches: 9. Germline V lookup: CDR1 SGHAT, CDR2 FQNNGV. The CDR3 DNA is TGTGCCAGCAGCGCCCGGGACAGGGGGCGAAGGTCCTACAATGAGCAGTTCTTC. It codes for CASSARDRGRRSYNEQFF.

The chain carries TRBV3-1 (or the pseudogene TRBV3-2) and TRBJ2-6; D not resolved. V dropped 4 bases and J dropped 4 bases, with 17 bases sitting between them. CDR1 LGHDT and CDR2 YNNKEL come from the germline V gene (reference sequence). CDR3 length equals 17 residues. The CDR3 is CASSPIGSKTGANVLTF. In DNA form, the CDR3 reads TGTGCCAGCAGCCCCATTGGATCCAAGACCGGGGCCAACGTCCTGACTTTC.

V gene TRBV6-6 combines with J gene TRBJ2-1; possible D gene TRBD1, 7 bases. This CDR3 is built from 12 residues. Germline CDR1 MNHNY, CDR2 SVGAGI (reference sequence). With 6 bases removed from V and 10 bases from J, the gap between germline ends came to 13 bases. CDR3 loop: CASSPGGYEQFF. Written as DNA, the CDR3 is TGTGCCAGCAGCCCAGGGGGGTACGAGCAGTTCTTC.

The chain is built from TRBV11-2 and TRBJ1-1; no clear D gene. V lost 1 base to trimming and J lost 4 bases, with 7 bases between them. This CDR3 is 13 amino acids long. Germline CDR1 reads SGHAT; CDR2 reads FQNNGV. The chain's CDR3 is CASSLVAGTEAFF. DNA for the CDR3: TGTGCCAGCAGCTTAGTAGCGGGCACTGAAGCTTTCTTT.

This clone has just a few counts. V gene TRBV11-2 combines with J gene TRBJ2-1, with D perhaps matching TRBD1 (7 bases). The length of the CDR3 is 17 residues. Per the germline V gene, CDR1 is SGHAT and CDR2 is FQNNGV. Trimming took off 2 bases at V and 8 bases at J, with 22 bases between the two ends. The DNA for the CDR3 is TGTGCCAGCAGCTTACTCCAGGGGGTCGGGAGTTACCATGAGCAGTTCTTC. Residues: CASSLLQGVGSYHEQFF.

The chain links TRBV7-2 to TRBJ2-1, with D hard to call. This CDR3 comprises 15 residues. Germline-derived CDR1 and CDR2 are SGHTA and FQGNSA. V was shortened by 2 bases and J by 4 bases, with 12 bases between the two germline ends. The CDR3 protein is CASSLQGMGYNEQFF. CDR3 in DNA: TGTGCCAGCAGCTTACAAGGGATGGGATACAATGAGCAGTTCTTC.

The sample holds a few counts of this clone. The V call is TRBV9, the J call TRBJ1-2, with D maybe TRBD1 (5 bases). V was pared by 5 bases and J by 7 bases, with 15 bases between. The CDR3 is 13 residues long. CDR1 is SGDLS and CDR2 is YYNGEE in the germline V gene. The CDR3 nucleotides read TGTGCCAGCAGTGACAGATCCTATGGTGGCTACACCTTC. Translated: CASSDRSYGGYTF. The whole variable domain, remainder taken from reference TRBV9 and TRBJ1-2, is DSGVTQTPKHLITATGQRVTLRCSPRSGDLSVYWYQQSLDQGLQFLIQYYNGEERAKGNILERFSAQQFPDLHSELNLSSLELGDSALYFCASSDRSYGGYTFGSGTRLTVV.

The genes are TRBV14 and TRBJ2-7, with 7 bases that match TRBD2. The V segment lost 1 base and the J segment 7 bases; nucleotides outside the gene matches: 4. This CDR3 region has 13 residues. The germline gives CDR1 SGHDN, CDR2 FVKESK. In DNA form, the CDR3 reads TGTGCCAGCAGCCAAGTGGGAGGGAATGAGCAGTACTTC. It encodes CASSQVGGNEQYF.

V is TRBV4-1 and J is TRBJ2-7; 10 positions agree with TRBD2. There are 17 residues in the CDR3. Germline loops: CDR1 MGHRA, CDR2 YSYEKL. The V segment lost 1 base and the J segment 5 bases; nucleotides outside the gene matches: 11. DNA for the CDR3: TGCGCCAGCAGCCAAGGCACTAGCGGGAAGGGTCTCCACGAGCAGTACTTC. Translation: CASSQGTSGKGLHEQYF.

The genes are TRBV14 and TRBJ2-2; 8 bases line up with TRBD1. V was pared by 3 bases and J by 6 bases, with 12 bases of the junction left unmatched. This CDR3 spans 17 amino acids. Germline V CDR1 and CDR2: SGHDN, FVKESK. The CDR3 sequence is CASSHVTGDVRSGELFF. The CDR3 nucleotides are TGTGCCAGCAGCCATGTGACAGGGGATGTAAGGTCCGGGGAGCTGTTTTTT.

This chain connects TRBV7-2 to TRBJ2-1; perhaps TRBD1 as D (5 bases). The germline V gene has CDR1 SGHTA and CDR2 FQGNSA. V lost 4 bases to trimming and J lost 3 bases, with 13 bases between them. The CDR3 loop spans 15 amino acids. The CDR3 region has the DNA TGTGCCAGCAGCTCCTCTGGGGCCCACTACAATGAGCAGTTCTTC. This codes for CASSSSGAHYNEQFF.

This clone was recorded once. The CDR3: CASSTRRGANTEAFF. As DNA, the CDR3 is TGCGCCAGCTCAACCCGGAGGGGTGCGAACACTGAAGCTTTCTTT. The chain uses TRBV10-2 and TRBJ1-1; tentative D call: TRBD1 (5 bases). V was shortened by 8 bases and J by 1 base, with 17 bases between the two germline ends. Germline lookup yields CDR1 WSHSY and CDR2 SAAADI. This CDR3 has 15 residues.

There are many counts of this clone. V gene TRBV5-1 combines with J gene TRBJ1-6; TRBD1 matches at 8 bases. Germline V gene sequence: CDR1 SGHRS, CDR2 YFSETQ. The CDR3 loop spans 17 amino acids. The J segment lost 5 bases and the V segment lost 0 bases, leaving 7 bases of the junction unmatched. The CDR3, as DNA: TGCGCCAGCAGCTTGGGGAGGGACAGGCAAAATAATTCACCCCTCCACTTT. Its translation is CASSLGRDRQNNSPLHF.

The chain employs TRBV7-2 and TRBJ1-5; the D is unclear. V lost 5 bases to trimming and J lost 4 bases, with 6 bases between them. CDR1 and CDR2 (germline): SGHTA, FQGNSA. The CDR3 is 12 amino acids. As DNA, the CDR3 is TGTGCCAGCAGCAGCAATAATCAGCCCCAGCATTTT. Its protein product is CASSSNNQPQHF.

This clone was detected a few times. The chain uses TRBV6-4 and TRBJ2-1; TRBD2 aligns across 12 bases. The CDR3 totals 15 residues. After removal of 3 bases from V and 5 bases from J, the junction contained 2 bases not matched to a gene. Germline V gene lookup returns CDR1 MRHNA and CDR2 SNTAGT. The CDR3 here is CASSETSGGHNEQFF. In DNA form, the CDR3 reads TGTGCCAGCAGTGAAACTAGCGGGGGGCACAATGAGCAGTTCTTC.

V is TRBV24-1 and J is TRBJ2-3, with TRBD2 matching over 8 bases. V trimming: 4 bases; J trimming: 4 bases; junction bases outside the gene matches: 3. This CDR3 has 14 residues. Germline V gene lookup returns CDR1 KGHDR and CDR2 SFDVKD. The CDR3, as DNA: TGTGCCACCAGTGAGGGGACTAGTCCAGATACGCAGTATTTT. Its translation: CATSEGTSPDTQYF.

This clone was counted once. This sequence joins TRBV27 and TRBJ1-1; D gene ambiguous. CDR3 length: 14 amino acids. Germline CDR1 MNHEY, CDR2 SMNVEV (reference sequence). V lost 6 bases, J lost 0 bases, and 11 bases lay in between. Here the CDR3 reads CASRPQHMNTEAFF. The DNA for the CDR3 is TGTGCCAGCAGACCACAGCACATGAACACTGAAGCTTTCTTT.

The chain carries TRBV7-2 and TRBJ2-7; no clear D gene. This CDR3 region has 15 residues. Germline CDR1 reads SGHTA; CDR2 reads FQGNSA. V lost 0 bases, J lost 2 bases, and 11 bases lay in between. CDR3 in DNA: TGTGCCAGCAGCTTAGCAGGGCCAGTTACCTACGAGCAGTACTTC. Encoded protein: CASSLAGPVTYEQYF.

The chain recombines TRBV12-5 with TRBJ2-1; D is uncertain. The CDR3 length is 14 residues. V was cut by 4 bases and J by 2 bases, with 9 bases left in between. Germline loops: CDR1 LGHNT, CDR2 FRNRAP. The CDR3 loop reads CASGSAYTYNEQFF. DNA for the CDR3: TGTGCTAGTGGTTCCGCATATACCTACAATGAGCAGTTCTTC.

This clone was seen many times. This chain uses TRBV7-3 with TRBJ2-7; the D is unclear. CDR3 size: 13 residues. V lost 3 bases and J lost 3, with 9 bases in between. CDR1 is SGHTA, CDR2 FQGTGA, per germline. The DNA for the CDR3 is TGTGCCAGCAGCTTCGGCCATGGCTACGAGCAGTACTTC. This gives the protein CASSFGHGYEQYF.

This clone came up a few times. The chain uses TRBV7-9 and TRBJ1-4, with a weak D call TRBD1 (5 bases). Per the germline V gene, CDR1 is SEHNR and CDR2 is FQNEAQ (reference sequence). The CDR3 is 15 amino acids. V lost 5 bases and J lost 8, with 18 bases in between. The CDR3 loop reads CASSPPGPPREKLFF. The DNA for the CDR3 is TGTGCCAGCAGCCCCCCAGGGCCCCCCAGGGAAAAACTGTTTTTT.

This clone was counted a few times. The chain links TRBV19 to TRBJ1-2; D remains unclear. Germline V gene lookup returns CDR1 LNHDA and CDR2 SQIVND (reference sequence). Deletions cut 8 bases from V and 10 bases from J, with 23 bases between. The CDR3 contains 14 residues. In DNA, the CDR3 is TGTGCCAGTGGGAGTTTGCCGGGCTCTTTGGACTACACCTTC. Protein sequence: CASGSLPGSLDYTF.

The V gene is TRBV5-1, the J gene TRBJ2-1; 8 positions match TRBD2. The V segment lost 10 bases and the J segment 6 bases; nucleotides outside the gene matches: 15. The CDR3 covers 15 residues. CDR1 SGHRS and CDR2 YFSETQ come from the germline V gene. The CDR3 DNA is TGCGCCGCTAGAGAGGCAGCGGGAGCCGGCAATGAGCAGTTCTTC. This encodes CAAREAAGAGNEQFF.

This chain joins TRBV5-6 and TRBJ2-3; TRBD2 agrees at 11 bases. Losses at the gene ends were 0 bases for V and 5 bases for J; bases not matched to a gene: 5. The CDR3 contains 16 residues. The germline gives CDR1 SGHDT, CDR2 YYEEEE. The CDR3 sequence is CASSLDTSGRRDTQYF. Here the CDR3 DNA reads TGTGCCAGCAGCTTGGACACTAGCGGGAGAAGAGATACGCAGTATTTT.